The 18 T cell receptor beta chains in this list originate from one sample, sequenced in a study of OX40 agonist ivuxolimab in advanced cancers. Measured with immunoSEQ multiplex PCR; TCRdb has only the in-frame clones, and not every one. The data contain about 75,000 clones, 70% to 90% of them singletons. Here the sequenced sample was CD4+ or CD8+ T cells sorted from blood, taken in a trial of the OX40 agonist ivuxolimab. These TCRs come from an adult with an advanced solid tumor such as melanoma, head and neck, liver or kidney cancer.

The CDR3 sequence is CSVTGGPGQYF. The CDR3 nucleotides are TGCAGCGTTACAGGGGGGCCGGGGCAGTACTTC. The chain recombines TRBV29-1 with TRBJ2-5; 8 bases map to TRBD1. The CDR3 totals 11 residues. Trimming at V came to 5 bases and at J to 11 bases, leaving 7 bases not matched to a gene. From germline, CDR1 is SQVTM and CDR2 ANQGSEA.

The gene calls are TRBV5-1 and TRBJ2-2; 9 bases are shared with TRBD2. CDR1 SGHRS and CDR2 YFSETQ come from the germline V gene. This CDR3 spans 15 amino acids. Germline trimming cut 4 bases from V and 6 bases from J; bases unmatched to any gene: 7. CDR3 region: CASSREGLASGELFF. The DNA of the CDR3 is TGCGCCAGCAGCCGAGAGGGACTAGCTTCCGGGGAGCTGTTTTTT.

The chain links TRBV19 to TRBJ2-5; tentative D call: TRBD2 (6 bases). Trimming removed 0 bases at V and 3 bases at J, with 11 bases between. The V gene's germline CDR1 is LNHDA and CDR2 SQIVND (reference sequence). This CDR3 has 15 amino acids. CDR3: CASSIDSTGEETQYF. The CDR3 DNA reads TGTGCCAGTAGTATAGATTCAACGGGAGAAGAGACCCAGTACTTC.

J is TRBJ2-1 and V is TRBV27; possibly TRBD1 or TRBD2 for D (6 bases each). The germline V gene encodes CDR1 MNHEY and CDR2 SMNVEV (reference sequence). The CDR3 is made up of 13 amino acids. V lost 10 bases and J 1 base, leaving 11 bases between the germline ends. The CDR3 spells CATQGGSYNEQFF. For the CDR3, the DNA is TGTGCCACTCAAGGGGGGTCCTACAATGAGCAGTTCTTC.

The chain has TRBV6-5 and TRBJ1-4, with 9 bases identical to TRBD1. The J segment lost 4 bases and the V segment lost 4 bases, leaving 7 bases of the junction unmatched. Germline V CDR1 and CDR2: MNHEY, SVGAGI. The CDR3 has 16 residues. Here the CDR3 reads CASSSLRGQGNEKLFF. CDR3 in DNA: TGTGCCAGCAGTTCCCTTCGGGGACAGGGTAATGAAAAACTGTTTTTT.

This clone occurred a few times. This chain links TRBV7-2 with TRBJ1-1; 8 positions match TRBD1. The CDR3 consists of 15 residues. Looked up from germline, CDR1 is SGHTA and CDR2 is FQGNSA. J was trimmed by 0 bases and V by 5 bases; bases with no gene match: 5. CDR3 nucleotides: TGTGCCAGCAGCCCCAGGACAGGGATGAACACTGAAGCTTTCTTT. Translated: CASSPRTGMNTEAFF.

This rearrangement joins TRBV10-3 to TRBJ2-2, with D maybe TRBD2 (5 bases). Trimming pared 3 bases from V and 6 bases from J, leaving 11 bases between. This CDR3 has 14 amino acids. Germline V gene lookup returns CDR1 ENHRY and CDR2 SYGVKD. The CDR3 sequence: CAISDSGRPGELFF. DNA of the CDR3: TGTGCCATCAGTGATTCGGGAAGGCCCGGGGAGCTGTTTTTT.

In DNA, the CDR3 is TGTGCCAGCAGTGACACTAGCGGGAGTAAGACCCAGTACTTC. It yields the protein CASSDTSGSKTQYF. V gene TRBV2 combines with J gene TRBJ2-5; 11 bases fit TRBD2. V lost 3 bases to trimming and J lost 6 bases; unmatched junction nucleotides: 3. In germline, CDR1 is SNHLY, CDR2 FYNNEI. The CDR3 runs to 14 residues.

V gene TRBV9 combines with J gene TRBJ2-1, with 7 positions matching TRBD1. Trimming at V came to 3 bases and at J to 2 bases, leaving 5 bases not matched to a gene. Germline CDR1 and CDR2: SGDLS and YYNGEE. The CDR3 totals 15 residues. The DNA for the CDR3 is TGTGCCAGCAGCGAAACAGGGGCCCCCTACAATGAGCAGTTCTTC. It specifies CASSETGAPYNEQFF.

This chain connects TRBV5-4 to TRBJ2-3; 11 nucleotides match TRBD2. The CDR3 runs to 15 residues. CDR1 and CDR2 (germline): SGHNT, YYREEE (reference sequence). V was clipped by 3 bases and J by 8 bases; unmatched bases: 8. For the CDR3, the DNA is TGTGCCAGCAGCTCGACTAGCGGGATAGGGGGTACGCAGTATTTT. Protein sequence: CASSSTSGIGGTQYF.

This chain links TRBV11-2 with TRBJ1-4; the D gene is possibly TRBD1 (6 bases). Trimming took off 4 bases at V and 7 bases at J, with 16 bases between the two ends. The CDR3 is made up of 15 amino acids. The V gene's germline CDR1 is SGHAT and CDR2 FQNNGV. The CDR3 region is CASSSGASGFEKLFF. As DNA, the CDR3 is TGTGCCAGCAGCTCGGGGGCCTCTGGATTTGAAAAACTGTTTTTT. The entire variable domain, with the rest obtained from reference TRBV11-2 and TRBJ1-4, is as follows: EAGVAQSPRYKIIEKRQSVAFWCNPISGHATLYWYQQILGQGPKLLIQFQNNGVVDDSQLPKDRFSAERLKGVDSTLKIQPAKLEDSAVYLCASSSGASGFEKLFFGSGTQLSVL.

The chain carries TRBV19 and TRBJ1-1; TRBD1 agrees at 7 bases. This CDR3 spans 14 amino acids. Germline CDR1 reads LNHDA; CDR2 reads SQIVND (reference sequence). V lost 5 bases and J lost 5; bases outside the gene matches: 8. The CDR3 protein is CASSPRQGRTEAFF. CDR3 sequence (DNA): TGTGCCAGTAGTCCCCGACAGGGTAGGACTGAAGCTTTCTTT.

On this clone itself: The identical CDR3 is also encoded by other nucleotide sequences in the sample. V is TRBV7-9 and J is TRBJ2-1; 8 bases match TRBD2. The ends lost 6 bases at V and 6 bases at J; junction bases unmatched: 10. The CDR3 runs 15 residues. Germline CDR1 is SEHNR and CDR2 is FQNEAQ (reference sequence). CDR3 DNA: TGTGCCAGCAGTTCTGAGCGGGAGAAAGGCAATGAGCAGTTCTTC. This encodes CASSSEREKGNEQFF.

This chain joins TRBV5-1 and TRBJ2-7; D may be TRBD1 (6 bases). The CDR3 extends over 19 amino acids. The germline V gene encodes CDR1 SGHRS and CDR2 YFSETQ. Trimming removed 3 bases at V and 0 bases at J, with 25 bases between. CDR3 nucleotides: TGCGCCAGCAGCTCGCGGACAGTCGGTGGTGGGGCCAGCTCCTACGAGCAGTACTTC. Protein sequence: CASSSRTVGGGASSYEQYF.

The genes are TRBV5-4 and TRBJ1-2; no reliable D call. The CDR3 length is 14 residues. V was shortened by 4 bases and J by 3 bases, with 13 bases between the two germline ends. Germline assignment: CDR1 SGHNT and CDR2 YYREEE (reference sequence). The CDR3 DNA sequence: TGTGCCAGCAGCGACATGACCGCTTACTATGGCTACACCTTC. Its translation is CASSDMTAYYGYTF.

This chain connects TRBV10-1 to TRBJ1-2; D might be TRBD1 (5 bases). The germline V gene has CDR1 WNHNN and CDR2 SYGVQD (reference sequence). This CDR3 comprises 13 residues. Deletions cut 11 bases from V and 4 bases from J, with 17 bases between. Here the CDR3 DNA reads TGCGCCTCAAGTTTGGGGCCTCTCTATGGCTACACCTTC. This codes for CASSLGPLYGYTF.

In DNA, the CDR3 is TGTGCCAGCAGCCAAGAAGGGACTAGCACCGGGGAGCTGTTTTTT. Translated, it gives CASSQEGTSTGELFF. The chain combines TRBV4-2 with TRBJ2-2, with 8 bases that match TRBD2. The CDR3 length is 15 residues. V was pared by 0 bases and J by 4 bases, with 1 base of the junction left unmatched. CDR1 and CDR2 (germline): LGHNA, YNFKEQ.

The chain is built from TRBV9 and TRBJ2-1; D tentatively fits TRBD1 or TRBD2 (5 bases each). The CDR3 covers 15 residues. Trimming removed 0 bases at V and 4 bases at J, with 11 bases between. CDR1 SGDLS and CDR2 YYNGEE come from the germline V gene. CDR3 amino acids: CASSVAPGPYNEQFF. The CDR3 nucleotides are TGTGCCAGCAGCGTAGCGCCGGGACCTTACAATGAGCAGTTCTTC.